Each of the 20 T cell receptor beta chains below was sequenced from the same sample in a study of identical twins. MiXCR, applied by TCRdb to the 5' RACE reads, yields one record per CDR3 protein. This sample has roughly 720,000 distinct CDR3 sequences, with 15% to 20% found just once. The data also belong to a second study, concerning T cells expressing NK-cell markers.

Sequencing used PBMCs. The receptors were gathered from a woman under 30 in good health.

This clonotype was seen many times. The rearrangement joins TRBV15 to TRBJ2-1, with TRBD1 matching over 9 bases. Losses at the gene ends were 3 bases for V and 8 bases for J; bases not matched to a gene: 14. The CDR3 runs to 17 residues. Germline V lookup: CDR1 LNHNV, CDR2 YYDKDF (reference sequence). The CDR3 loop is CATSSYGRTGVSDEQFF. The DNA of the CDR3 is TGTGCCACCAGCAGTTACGGTCGGACAGGGGTCTCCGATGAGCAGTTCTTC.

The chain recombines TRBV6-1 with TRBJ2-2; TRBD2 matches 12 bases. The CDR3 is made up of 15 amino acids. In germline, CDR1 is MNHNS, CDR2 SASEGT. J was trimmed by 5 bases and V by 6 bases; bases with no gene match: 4. The CDR3 is CASRSGTSGTGELFF. In DNA, the CDR3 is TGTGCCAGCAGGTCCGGGACTAGCGGGACCGGGGAGCTGTTTTTT.

V usage is TRBV5-4 and J usage is TRBJ1-1; a weak D match, TRBD1 (6 bases). Germline assignment: CDR1 SGHNT and CDR2 YYREEE (reference sequence). This CDR3 comprises 14 residues. Trimming cost V 1 base and J 5 bases, with 12 bases left between them. CDR3 region: CASSLKGEETEAFF. As DNA, the CDR3 is TGTGCCAGCAGCTTGAAGGGGGAGGAAACTGAAGCTTTCTTT.

This clonotype has just a few counts. V and J are TRBV4-2 and TRBJ2-3; 11 bases fit TRBD2. Germline CDR1 is LGHNA and CDR2 is YNFKEQ. The ends lost 2 bases at V and 2 bases at J; junction bases unmatched: 12. The length of the CDR3 is 19 residues. The CDR3 DNA sequence: TGTGCCAGCAGCCAACATCTAGCGGGAGGCCAGGGTTTCACAGATACGCAGTATTTT. It is translated as CASSQHLAGGQGFTDTQYF.

This chain joins TRBV7-9 and TRBJ2-7, with D perhaps TRBD1 or TRBD2 (5 bases each). Germline-derived CDR1 and CDR2 are SEHNR and FQNEAQ (reference sequence). CDR3 length: 15 residues. V lost 1 base, J lost 5 bases, and 15 bases lay in between. DNA of the CDR3: TGTGCCAGCAGCTTAGGTGACTCCCGGGACCACGAGCAGTACTTC. Residues: CASSLGDSRDHEQYF.

The V call is TRBV29-1, the J call TRBJ2-7; D unresolved. Germline CDR1 reads SQVTM; CDR2 reads ANQGSEA. The CDR3 consists of 13 residues. Between the trimmed V and J ends, which lost 0 bases and 5 bases, there was a span of 11 bases. CDR3 in amino acids: CSVEDQVANEQYF. The CDR3 DNA reads as TGCAGCGTTGAAGATCAAGTAGCAAACGAGCAGTACTTC.

The chain carries TRBV5-1 and TRBJ2-4, with no clear D. This CDR3 region has 13 residues. V lost 4 bases and J 7 bases, leaving 12 bases between the germline ends. Germline CDR1 and CDR2: SGHRS and YFSETQ. The CDR3 nucleotides are TGCGCCAGCAGCGTCGGCAGTCAGAACATTCAGTACTTC. Encoded protein: CASSVGSQNIQYF.

This rearrangement joins TRBV18 to TRBJ1-1; D is perhaps TRBD1 (6 bases). The CDR3 consists of 13 residues. Germline values: CDR1 KGHSH, CDR2 LQKENI. V was pared by 3 bases and J by 6 bases, with 11 bases between. In nucleotides, the CDR3 is TGTGCCAGCTCACCGAACAGGGAGGCTGAAGCTTTCTTT. It codes for CASSPNREAEAFF.

This clonotype appeared a few times. The J gene is TRBJ2-5, the V gene TRBV20-1, with 8 nucleotides matching TRBD1. The length of the CDR3 is 13 residues. V lost 5 bases to trimming and J lost 4 bases; unmatched junction nucleotides: 6. CDR1 is DFQATT and CDR2 is SNEGSKA in the germline V gene (reference sequence). CDR3 amino acids: CSALRTGPETQYF. CDR3 nucleotides: TGCAGTGCTCTGAGGACAGGGCCAGAGACCCAGTACTTC.

This chain uses TRBV4-1 with TRBJ2-7; tentative D call: TRBD1 (5 bases). The germline CDR1 and CDR2 sequences are MGHRA and YSYEKL. This CDR3 contains 15 residues. Trimming pared 3 bases from V and 0 bases from J, leaving 12 bases between. The CDR3 bases are TGCGCCAGCAGCCATCCAGGGCAGAGCTCCTACGAGCAGTACTTC. It yields the protein CASSHPGQSSYEQYF.

This clonotype was detected only a few times. The chain carries TRBV12-3 or TRBV12-4 and TRBJ1-1; unclear D gene. This CDR3 spans 15 amino acids. The V end was cut by 6 bases, the J end by 4 bases, with 18 bases between. For the CDR3, the DNA is TGTGCCAGCAGGGATGGGTGGGTTCTCGGCACTGAAGCTTTCTTT. It translates to CASRDGWVLGTEAFF.

This clonotype has only a few counts. This chain connects TRBV9 to TRBJ2-6, with a weak D call TRBD1 (5 bases). Germline assignment: CDR1 SGDLS and CDR2 YYNGEE. The CDR3 loop spans 19 amino acids. Trimming pared 3 bases from V and 2 bases from J, leaving 21 bases between. CDR3 loop: CASSDPHRSGGPGANVLTF. In DNA, the CDR3 is TGTGCCAGCAGCGACCCCCACAGGTCCGGTGGCCCTGGGGCCAACGTCCTGACTTTC. Together with reference TRBV9 and TRBJ2-6, the CDR3 gives the full variable domain: DSGVTQTPKHLITATGQRVTLRCSPRSGDLSVYWYQQSLDQGLQFLIQYYNGEERAKGNILERFSAQQFPDLHSELNLSSLELGDSALYFCASSDPHRSGGPGANVLTFGAGSRLTVL.

J is TRBJ2-3 and V is TRBV25-1; D unresolved. This CDR3 contains 15 residues. CDR1 and CDR2 from the germline V gene are MGHDK and SYGVNS. V was clipped by 8 bases and J by 0 bases, with 15 bases between them. CDR3 region: CASLYTGLSTDTQYF. The CDR3 coding sequence is TGTGCCAGCCTCTACACCGGGTTGAGCACAGATACGCAGTATTTT.

This clonotype was seen a handful of times. V is TRBV7-2 and J is TRBJ1-6; D unresolved. Trimming left V 1 base short and J 10 bases short, with 5 bases between. Per germline, CDR1 SGHTA and CDR2 FQGNSA. This CDR3 has 12 amino acids. CDR3 residues: CASSLERSPLHF. CDR3 nucleotide sequence: TGTGCCAGCAGCTTAGAACGATCACCCCTCCACTTT.

This clonotype came up many times. The chain has TRBV20-1 and TRBJ1-1; no reliable D call. Between the trimmed V and J ends, which lost 0 bases and 1 base, there was a span of 9 bases. Per germline, CDR1 DFQATT and CDR2 SNEGSKA (reference sequence). The CDR3 totals 14 residues. For the CDR3, the DNA is TGCAGTGCTAGAGACCTAATGTCGAACACTGAAGCTTTCTTT. It codes for CSARDLMSNTEAFF.

J is TRBJ1-5 and V is TRBV19, with D possibly TRBD1 on 5 matching bases. The CDR3 is made up of 16 amino acids. With 6 bases removed from V and 1 base from J, the gap between germline ends came to 16 bases. Germline CDR1 reads LNHDA; CDR2 reads SQIVND (reference sequence). The CDR3 region is CASRTSGFNSNQPQHF. The CDR3 nucleotides read TGTGCCAGTAGGACCTCAGGGTTCAACAGCAATCAGCCCCAGCATTTT.

This clonotype was seen more than once but under ten times. The chain uses TRBV20-1 and TRBJ1-2; D call uncertain. Germline CDR1 reads DFQATT; CDR2 reads SNEGSKA (reference sequence). V gave up 0 bases and J gave up 3 bases, with 5 bases separating them. The CDR3 sequence is 12 residues long. In DNA, the CDR3 is TGCAGTGCTAGAGAGGGCCACTATGGCTACACCTTC. The encoded protein is CSAREGHYGYTF.

This sequence joins TRBV2 and TRBJ2-7, with TRBD1 as a possible D gene (6 bases). Trimming cost V 9 bases and J 0 bases, with 15 bases left between them. The CDR3 runs to 14 residues. CDR1 and CDR2 (germline): SNHLY, FYNNEI. The CDR3 here is CARTRKQGSYEQYF. CDR3 DNA: TGTGCCAGAACCAGGAAACAGGGCTCCTACGAGCAGTACTTC.

In its sample, this clonotype was seen many times. The chain combines TRBV12-3 or TRBV12-4 with TRBJ2-3; 8 bases are shared with TRBD2. Trimming at V came to 6 bases and at J to 3 bases, leaving 8 bases not matched to a gene. The CDR3 has 15 amino acids. CDR3: CASSPRGGSTDTQYF. The CDR3 nucleotides read TGTGCCAGCAGCCCTCGGGGGGGCTCTACAGATACGCAGTATTTT.

The V and J genes are TRBV12-3 or TRBV12-4 and TRBJ1-5; D perhaps matches TRBD1 (5 bases). Trimming took 6 bases from V and 6 from J, leaving 15 bases between them. This CDR3 has 14 residues. The CDR3 here is CASSRGGDGQPQHF. The CDR3, as DNA: TGTGCCAGCAGCCGGGGGGGGGACGGTCAGCCCCAGCATTTT.